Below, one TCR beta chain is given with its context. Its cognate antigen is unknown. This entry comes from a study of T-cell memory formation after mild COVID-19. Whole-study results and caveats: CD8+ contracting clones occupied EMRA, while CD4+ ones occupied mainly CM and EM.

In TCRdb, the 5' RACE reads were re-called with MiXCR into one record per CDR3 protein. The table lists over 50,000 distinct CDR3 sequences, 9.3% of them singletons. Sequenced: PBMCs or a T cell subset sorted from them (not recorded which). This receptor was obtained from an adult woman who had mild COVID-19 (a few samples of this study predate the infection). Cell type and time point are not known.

CDR3 coding DNA: TGTGCCAGCAGTCTACAGGGGAACACTGAAGCTTTCTTT. Translating it yields CASSLQGNTEAFF. V gene TRBV6-5 combines with J gene TRBJ1-1; D is perhaps TRBD1 (6 bases). Between the trimmed V and J ends, which lost 5 bases and 1 base, there was a span of 8 bases. The CDR3 has 13 residues. CDR1 and CDR2 from the germline V gene are MNHEY and SVGAGI.